These T cell receptor beta chains were read from a single sample in a study of CD8+ T cells in alopecia areata. Sequenced by immunoSEQ multiplex PCR; TCRdb stores in-frame clones only, minus some. The sample contains about 190,000 clones, 45% to 75% of which appear only once. Material: CD4+ T cells sorted from blood, obtained at week 4, from a patient treated with tofacitinib. The receptors shown here come from a human donor with alopecia areata. Each CDR3 is given with its conserved first and last residue. A D gene is named only where the DNA matches it firmly. Part of the rows lack a size; the others show once, few, many or a class for expanded clones.

d_gene	abundance	v_gene	j_gene	len	CDR3aa	CDR3nt
.	.	TRBV29-1	TRBJ2-3	16	CSVDSGRTVKVDTQYF	TGCAGCGTTGATTCGGGACGCACCGTCAAAGTCGATACGCAGTATTTT
.	.	TRBV28	TRBJ2-3	14	CASSFQASGDTQYF	TGTGCCAGCAGTTTTCAGGCCTCTGGTGATACGCAGTATTTT
TRBD1	once	TRBV23-1	TRBJ2-2	16	CAGMTGDGDDTGELFF	TGCGCCGGAATGACAGGGGACGGTGACGACACCGGGGAGCTGTTTTTT
.	.	TRBV30	TRBJ2-5	14	CAWSVGSLRETQYF	TGTGCCTGGAGTGTAGGCTCACTTCGCGAGACCCAGTACTTC
TRBD1	once	TRBV9	TRBJ1-4	13	CASNSDRGEKLFF	TGTGCCAGCAACTCGGACAGGGGTGAAAAACTGTTTTTT
.	.	TRBV7-8	TRBJ2-2	15	CASSRRWGRTGELFF	TGTGCCAGCAGCCGGAGGTGGGGAAGGACCGGGGAGCTGTTTTTT
TRBD1	.	TRBV2	TRBJ2-5	13	CASTIEQGETQYF	TGTGCCAGCACCATAGAACAGGGGGAGACCCAGTACTTC
TRBD1	.	TRBV6-5	TRBJ2-4	15	CASSSPGQAKNIQYF	TGTGCCAGCAGCTCACCGGGACAGGCCAAAAACATTCAGTACTTC
.	many	TRBV11-2	TRBJ2-3	16	CASSLDAALSTDTQYF	TGTGCCAGCAGCTTAGACGCCGCGTTAAGCACAGATACGCAGTATTTT
.	once	TRBV19	TRBJ2-5	14	CASSIVGDQETQYF	TGTGCCAGTAGTATCGTCGGCGACCAAGAGACCCAGTACTTC
.	.	TRBV14	TRBJ2-5	16	CASSHLAGTPKETQYF	TGTGCCAGCAGCCACCTAGCCGGGACACCGAAAGAGACCCAGTACTTC
TRBD1	few	TRBV28	TRBJ2-6	17	CASRGQGSWSGANVLTF	TGTGCCAGCAGGGGACAGGGATCTTGGTCAGGGGCCAACGTCCTGACTTTC
.	.	TRBV29-1	TRBJ1-2	14	CSVEGSQGIYGYTF	TGCAGCGTTGAGGGATCCCAGGGAATCTATGGCTACACCTTC
TRBD1	few	TRBV25-1	TRBJ2-7	15	CASSEITGGSYEQYF	TGTGCCAGCAGTGAGATCACAGGGGGCTCCTACGAGCAGTACTTC
.	few	TRBV7-9	TRBJ2-7	15	CASSFDRQGAYEQYF	TGTGCCAGCAGCTTCGATCGGCAGGGAGCCTACGAGCAGTACTTC
TRBD2	.	TRBV10-3	TRBJ2-3	14	CAIKETSGGDTQYF	TGTGCCATCAAAGAGACTAGCGGAGGTGATACGCAGTATTTT
TRBD2	once	TRBV25-1	TRBJ2-2	15	CASMRTAGGPGELFF	TGTGCCAGCATGAGAACCGCGGGAGGACCCGGGGAGCTGTTTTTT
.	few	TRBV6-5	TRBJ2-2	15	CASTPRGAGTGELFF	TGTGCCAGCACACCCCGAGGGGCGGGCACCGGGGAGCTGTTTTTT
TRBD2	once	TRBV29-1	TRBJ2-1	13	CSVRTSVGNEQFF	TGCAGCGTTCGGACTAGCGTAGGAAATGAGCAGTTCTTC
TRBD1	.	TRBV30	TRBJ1-1	17	CAWSLWGTGRMNTEAFF	TGTGCCTGGAGTTTGTGGGGGACAGGACGCATGAACACTGAAGCTTTCTTT
.	.	TRBV7-2	TRBJ2-7	12	CASSRPNWEQYF	TGTGCCAGCAGCCGACCCAACTGGGAGCAGTACTTC
.	.	TRBV7-2	TRBJ2-5	14	CASSLGGGPGTQYF	TGTGCCAGCAGCTTAGGAGGGGGGCCGGGGACCCAGTACTTC
.	.	TRBV7-2	TRBJ2-1	13	CASSLVGRNEQFF	TGTGCCAGCAGCTTAGTCGGCCGCAATGAGCAGTTCTTC
TRBD2	.	TRBV4-2	TRBJ2-7	15	CASSRGTSGGYEQYF	TGTGCCAGCAGCCGGGGGACTAGCGGGGGCTACGAGCAGTACTTC
.	.	TRBV5-1	TRBJ2-2	14	CASSLSDFYRELFF	TGCGCCAGCAGCCTTTCGGACTTTTACCGGGAGCTGTTTTTT
TRBD2	.	TRBV7-2	TRBJ2-1	16	CASSYPGLAAFRGQFF	TGTGCCAGCAGCTACCCGGGACTAGCGGCTTTTAGGGGGCAGTTCTTC
TRBD2	.	TRBV29-1	TRBJ2-1	14	CSVDSLAGAHEQFF	TGCAGCGTTGATTCACTAGCGGGAGCACATGAGCAGTTCTTC
.	.	TRBV7-7	TRBJ2-2	13	CASSREATGELFF	TGTGCTAGCAGCCGCGAAGCGACCGGGGAGCTGTTTTTT
TRBD2	.	TRBV29-1	TRBJ2-4	16	CSVDAGTGGSGNIQYF	TGCAGCGTTGACGCCGGGACTGGCGGGAGTGGAAACATTCAGTACTTC
.	.	TRBV5-1	TRBJ1-1	16	CASRQNIGGQNTEAFF	TGCGCCAGCAGACAGAACATCGGCGGACAGAACACTGAAGCTTTCTTT
.	.	TRBV30	TRBJ2-7	15	CAWRVKRASRYEQYF	TGTGCCTGGAGAGTTAAGCGGGCTTCACGCTACGAGCAGTACTTC
TRBD1	.	TRBV25-1	TRBJ1-1	15	CASSERGQRNTEAFF	TGTGCCAGCAGTGAGAGGGGGCAGCGGAACACTGAAGCTTTCTTT
TRBD2	few	TRBV4-1	TRBJ2-1	16	CASSRISGRALDEQFF	TGCGCCAGCAGCCGAATTAGCGGGAGGGCCCTCGATGAGCAGTTCTTC
.	.	TRBV19	TRBJ1-1	12	CASSRRLAEAFF	TGTGCCAGTAGCCGTCGACTCGCTGAAGCTTTCTTT
.	.	TRBV7-2	TRBJ1-5	16	CASSLVSTISNQPQHF	TGTGCCAGCAGCTTAGTATCCACTATTAGCAATCAGCCCCAGCATTTT
.	few	TRBV29-1	TRBJ1-5	13	CSVTTGGNQPQHF	TGCAGCGTTACGACGGGGGGCAATCAGCCCCAGCATTTT
.	.	TRBV7-2	TRBJ2-4	13	CASSLGSLNIQYF	TGTGCCAGCAGCTTAGGGTCTCTGAACATTCAGTACTTC
.	.	TRBV23-1	TRBJ2-2	16	CASSHNQRDVPGELFF	TGCGCCAGCAGTCACAACCAAAGGGATGTTCCCGGGGAGCTGTTTTTT
TRBD2	few	TRBV7-9	TRBJ2-7	15	CASSLSGRALYEQYF	TGTGCCAGCAGCTTATCCGGGAGGGCCTTGTACGAGCAGTACTTC
TRBD2	few	TRBV28	TRBJ2-3	13	CASSLAGTHTQYF	TGTGCCAGCAGCCTAGCGGGAACTCATACGCAGTATTTT
TRBD2	.	TRBV28	TRBJ2-7	16	CASSLPGLAGVAEQYF	TGTGCCAGCAGTCTGCCGGGACTAGCGGGAGTTGCCGAGCAGTACTTC
.	.	TRBV6-5	TRBJ1-2	15	CASRPDLGRNYGYTF	TGTGCCAGCCGTCCCGACTTAGGTCGAAATTATGGCTACACCTTC
.	.	TRBV15	TRBJ1-1	14	CATSRDLENTEAFF	TGTGCCACCAGCAGAGATCTGGAGAACACTGAAGCTTTCTTT
.	once	TRBV4-3	TRBJ2-5	14	CASSQDMAGETQYF	TGCGCCAGCAGCCAAGACATGGCCGGGGAGACCCAGTACTTC
.	few	TRBV29-1	TRBJ1-1	13	CSVIATLNTEAFF	TGCAGCGTTATCGCCACCTTAAACACTGAAGCTTTCTTT
.	.	TRBV29-1	TRBJ2-5	13	CSARLGLGETQYF	TGCAGCGCTAGACTCGGTTTGGGGGAGACCCAGTACTTC
.	.	TRBV14	TRBJ2-7	15	CASSQGQASSYEQYF	TGTGCCAGCAGCCAAGGGCAGGCGTCCTCCTACGAGCAGTACTTC
TRBD2	.	TRBV30	TRBJ2-3	17	CAESRGALAGGGDTQYF	TGTGCCGAATCGAGAGGGGCACTAGCGGGAGGTGGAGATACGCAGTATTTT
.	.	TRBV2	TRBJ2-5	11	CASSVKETQYF	TGTGCCAGCAGTGTTAAGGAGACCCAGTACTTC
.	.	TRBV30	TRBJ1-5	12	CAWSGISPPQHF	TGTGCCTGGAGTGGAATATCCCCGCCCCAGCATTTT
.	once	TRBV4-1	TRBJ1-1	16	CASSPLSESSGTEAFF	TGCGCCAGCAGTCCTCTCTCGGAGTCATCGGGGACTGAAGCTTTCTTT
TRBD2	.	TRBV10-3	TRBJ2-5	13	CATGGAGVETQYF	TGTGCCACCGGGGGGGCAGGAGTAGAGACCCAGTACTTC
.	few	TRBV4-3	TRBJ1-5	15	CASSQDVRGNQPQHF	TGCGCCAGCAGCCAAGATGTCAGGGGCAATCAGCCCCAGCATTTT
.	.	TRBV25-1	TRBJ2-1	17	CASSELGMYTSYNEQFF	TGTGCCAGCAGTGAATTAGGGATGTATACCTCCTACAATGAGCAGTTCTTC
TRBD2	.	TRBV7-8	TRBJ2-1	14	CASSEGLARNEQFF	TGTGCCAGCAGCGAAGGACTAGCGCGCAATGAGCAGTTCTTC